Below are 23 T cell receptor beta chains sequenced from a single sample in a study of beta chain features in type 1 diabetes. The study's findings and limits: TCRB CDR3s were moderately but significantly shorter in Type 1 diabetes patients in all four CD4+ subsets.

Sequenced material consisted of expressed TCRB transcripts (all of the isolated RNA was reverse transcribed). Produced via immunoSEQ multiplex PCR; TCRdb's table is partial and in-frame only. Found here are 630,000 or so clones, 11% to 15% of them singletons; the top ten hold 0.035% to 0.045%. These receptors' antigens are unknown. Sequencing was done on a sample of naive CD4+ T cells from blood. The origin of the receptors is a man younger than 35 with type 1 diabetes.

This clone has just a few counts. V is TRBV7-2 and J is TRBJ2-1; D unclear. Germline V gene data show CDR1 as SGHTA and CDR2 as FQGNSA. The CDR3 totals 14 residues. V was clipped by 3 bases and J by 1 base, with 7 bases between them. In DNA form, the CDR3 reads TGTGCCAGCAGCTTCCATATGTCCTACAATGAGCAGTTCTTC. It is translated as CASSFHMSYNEQFF.

The rearrangement uses TRBV7-2 and TRBJ2-3; D uncertain. CDR3 length: 15 amino acids. The germline V and J ends were trimmed by 3 bases and 3 bases, with 13 bases remaining between them. The V gene's germline CDR1 is SGHTA and CDR2 FQGNSA. In DNA, the CDR3 is TGTGCCAGCAGCTTGGCAGTGGAAAGGACAGATACGCAGTATTTT. Translating gives CASSLAVERTDTQYF.

This clone was observed a few times. The chain employs TRBV30 and TRBJ1-2; no clear D gene. The CDR3 is made up of 9 amino acids. CDR1 is GTSNPN, CDR2 SVGIG, per germline (reference sequence). The CDR3 sequence: CAGDYGYTF. The DNA of the CDR3 is TGTGCTGGGGACTATGGCTACACCTTC.

The rearrangement uses TRBV2 and TRBJ2-1; D gene ambiguous. V dropped 6 bases and J dropped 5 bases, with 11 bases sitting between them. Germline loops: CDR1 SNHLY, CDR2 FYNNEI. The CDR3 length is 13 residues. In nucleotides, the CDR3 is TGTGCCAGCAGCCCGGGCCCTAACAATGAGCAGTTCTTC. Its protein product is CASSPGPNNEQFF.

This clone was observed a few times. The rearrangement links TRBV7-2 to TRBJ2-2, with TRBD2 identical over 8 bases. This CDR3 region has 15 residues. CDR1 SGHTA and CDR2 FQGNSA come from the germline V gene. Germline trimming cut 1 base from V and 5 bases from J; bases unmatched to any gene: 3. CDR3 sequence reads: CASSLEGLGTGELFF. The CDR3 nucleotides are TGTGCCAGCAGCTTAGAGGGACTAGGGACCGGGGAGCTGTTTTTT.

The V call is TRBV27, the J call TRBJ2-2, with D unclear. The CDR3 is 14 amino acids. The germline V and J ends were trimmed by 0 bases and 3 bases, with 5 bases remaining between them. CDR1 and CDR2 (germline): MNHEY, SMNVEV (reference sequence). The chain's CDR3 is CASSLSAYTGELFF. CDR3 coding DNA: TGTGCCAGCAGTTTATCAGCATACACCGGGGAGCTGTTTTTT.

The chain carries TRBV5-1 and TRBJ2-7, with 10 bases aligning to TRBD1. The germline V gene has CDR1 SGHRS and CDR2 YFSETQ. With V trimmed by 4 bases and J by 2 bases, 6 bases remained unmatched. The CDR3 covers 15 residues. The CDR3 region has the DNA TGCGCCAGCAGCCCTGACGGGACAGGGGCCTACGAGCAGTACTTC. Translating it yields CASSPDGTGAYEQYF.

The chain links TRBV18 to TRBJ1-6, with TRBD1 matching 7 bases. V was clipped by 2 bases and J by 7 bases; unmatched bases: 5. The CDR3 has 15 amino acids. The germline gives CDR1 KGHSH, CDR2 LQKENI. CDR3 in amino acids: CASSPRDSQNSPLHF. CDR3 in DNA: TGTGCCAGCTCACCAAGGGACAGCCAGAATTCACCCCTCCACTTT.

The table lists this clone with a few counts. The rearrangement links TRBV9 to TRBJ2-2, with 8 bases that match TRBD1. The V gene end was trimmed by 2 bases and the J gene end by 6 bases; junction bases not matched to a gene: 6. Germline CDR1 is SGDLS and CDR2 is YYNGEE. The length of the CDR3 is 15 residues. Here the CDR3 reads CASSVRQGTAGELFF. The CDR3 region has the DNA TGTGCCAGCAGCGTTAGACAGGGGACCGCCGGGGAGCTGTTTTTT. The full variable domain, with the rest looked up from reference TRBV9 and TRBJ2-2, is DSGVTQTPKHLITATGQRVTLRCSPRSGDLSVYWYQQSLDQGLQFLIQYYNGEERAKGNILERFSAQQFPDLHSELNLSSLELGDSALYFCASSVRQGTAGELFFGEGSRLTVL.

This clone was seen more than once but under ten times. This chain links TRBV11-2 with TRBJ2-7; 12 bases match TRBD2. CDR3 length: 18 residues. Germline CDR1 is SGHAT and CDR2 is FQNNGV. The junction had 12 bases not matched to a gene; V was cut back by 4 bases and J by 2 bases. The CDR3 loop is CASSSLGLAGLTPYEQYF. In DNA form, the CDR3 reads TGTGCCAGCAGCTCACTGGGACTAGCGGGTCTAACTCCCTACGAGCAGTACTTC.

J is TRBJ2-2 and V is TRBV4-3; D ambiguous. Germline-derived CDR1 and CDR2 are LGHNA and YSLEER. The CDR3 length is 15 residues. The V gene lost 2 bases and the J gene lost 1 base, with 8 bases spanning the gap. CDR3 loop: CASSQSPKNTGELFF. DNA of the CDR3: TGCGCCAGCAGCCAAAGTCCGAAGAACACCGGGGAGCTGTTTTTT.

V is TRBV29-1 and J is TRBJ1-1; TRBD1 matches 8 bases. CDR3 size: 14 residues. The junction had 12 bases not matched to a gene; V was cut back by 4 bases and J by 8 bases. CDR1 is SQVTM, CDR2 ANQGSEA, per germline. The CDR3 DNA follows: TGCAGCGTTGCCCCCACCGGGACAGGTAGCGAAGCTTTCTTT. Translating it yields CSVAPTGTGSEAFF.

This chain connects TRBV6-5 to TRBJ1-1; 8 bases map to TRBD1. The germline CDR1 and CDR2 sequences are MNHEY and SVGAGI. The CDR3 has 15 residues. V gave up 0 bases and J gave up 3 bases; unmatched junction bases: 3. The CDR3 protein is CASSYSATGDTEAFF. The CDR3 DNA sequence: TGTGCCAGCAGTTACTCGGCGACAGGGGACACTGAAGCTTTCTTT.

The chain has TRBV6-5 and TRBJ1-1, with unresolved D. V was cut by 7 bases and J by 0 bases, with 9 bases left in between. The CDR3 runs to 13 residues. Germline loops: CDR1 MNHEY, CDR2 SVGAGI. The CDR3 spells CASTYDMNTEAFF. The CDR3 nucleotides read TGTGCCAGCACATACGACATGAACACTGAAGCTTTCTTT.

V is TRBV29-1 and J is TRBJ1-1; a weak D match, TRBD1 (6 bases). Trimming removed 7 bases from V and 3 bases from J, with 12 bases in between. Germline CDR1 and CDR2: SQVTM and ANQGSEA. This CDR3 comprises 12 residues. The CDR3 bases are TGCAGCGCCAAGACAGGTCACACTGAAGCTTTCTTT. The encoded protein is CSAKTGHTEAFF. The variable domain in full, completed from reference TRBV29-1 and TRBJ1-1, reads SAVISQKPSRDICQRGTSLTIQCQVDSQVTMMFWYRQQPGQSLTLIATANQGSEATYESGFVIDKFPISRPNLTFSTLTVSNMSPEDSSIYLCSAKTGHTEAFFGQGTRLTVV.

This clone has just a few counts. The gene calls are TRBV28 and TRBJ1-4; D remains unclear. CDR1 MDHEN and CDR2 SYDVKM come from the germline V gene. Trimming removed 2 bases from V and 6 bases from J, with 7 bases in between. The CDR3 is made up of 13 amino acids. This CDR3 is CASSLVRDEKLFF. CDR3 in DNA: TGTGCCAGCAGTTTAGTGAGAGATGAAAAACTGTTTTTT.

This sequence joins TRBV7-9 and TRBJ2-1; perhaps TRBD1 as D (5 bases). V lost 4 bases and J 3 bases, leaving 16 bases between the germline ends. The CDR3 runs 16 residues. CDR1 is SEHNR, CDR2 FQNEAQ, per germline (reference sequence). CDR3: CASSWERGARYNEQFF. In nucleotides, the CDR3 is TGTGCCAGCAGCTGGGAAAGGGGCGCACGCTACAATGAGCAGTTCTTC. Looking up the rest from reference TRBV7-9 and TRBJ2-1 gives the full variable domain: DTGVSQNPRHKITKRGQNVTFRCDPISEHNRLYWYRQTLGQGPEFLTYFQNEAQLEKSRLLSDRFSAERPKGSFSTLEIQRTEQGDSAMYLCASSWERGARYNEQFFGPGTRLTVL.

This clone was observed a few times. The CDR3 protein is CSAHGAGGRTDTQYF. For the CDR3, the DNA is TGCAGCGCCCATGGAGCGGGGGGCCGCACAGATACGCAGTATTTT. The J gene is TRBJ2-3, the V gene TRBV29-1; TRBD2 matches 9 bases. V was pared by 7 bases and J by 1 base, with 9 bases of the junction left unmatched. Per the germline V gene, CDR1 is SQVTM and CDR2 is ANQGSEA. CDR3 length: 15 residues.

This clone was recorded a few times. V usage is TRBV7-9 and J usage is TRBJ1-1, with 9 bases fitting TRBD1. Germline CDR1 SEHNR, CDR2 FQNEAQ (reference sequence). The CDR3 sequence is 15 residues long. V dropped 5 bases and J dropped 2; count of bases not matched to a gene: 6. CDR3 nucleotides: TGTGCCAGCAGCAATAGGGACAGGGAAAACACTGAAGCTTTCTTT. Translated: CASSNRDRENTEAFF.

V and J are TRBV5-1 and TRBJ1-4; D uncertain. This CDR3 has 15 amino acids. CDR1 is SGHRS, CDR2 YFSETQ, per germline. Trimming pared 4 bases from V and 5 bases from J, leaving 15 bases between. The CDR3 bases are TGCGCCAGCAGCGAGGACCCGGACGCGAATGAAAAACTGTTTTTT. Translation: CASSEDPDANEKLFF.

This clone was seen only a few times. The chain uses TRBV7-2 and TRBJ1-5; no clear D. Germline V CDR1 and CDR2: SGHTA, FQGNSA. V was pared by 3 bases and J by 5 bases, with 8 bases between. This CDR3 is 13 amino acids long. This CDR3 reads CASSFDEYQPQHF. CDR3 in DNA: TGTGCCAGCAGCTTTGATGAGTATCAGCCCCAGCATTTT.

The V gene is TRBV7-9, the J gene TRBJ2-7; TRBD1 aligns across 11 bases. Looked up from germline, CDR1 is SEHNR and CDR2 is FQNEAQ (reference sequence). This CDR3 contains 15 residues. The V gene end was trimmed by 5 bases and the J gene end by 3 bases; junction bases not matched to a gene: 6. The CDR3 DNA is TGTGCCAGCAGCAAATCCGGGACAGGGGGCTACGAGCAGTACTTC. This sequence encodes CASSKSGTGGYEQYF.

V usage is TRBV5-4 and J usage is TRBJ1-2; D may be TRBD1 (6 bases). With 4 bases removed from V and 1 base from J, the gap between germline ends came to 8 bases. The CDR3 runs to 13 residues. Germline V gives CDR1 SGHNT, CDR2 YYREEE (reference sequence). Written as DNA, the CDR3 is TGTGCCAGCAGCCAGGACAGTAACTATGGCTACACCTTC. Translated: CASSQDSNYGYTF.